The 21 T cell receptor beta chains in this list originate from one sample, sequenced in a study of graft-versus-host responses after intestinal transplantation. The method was immunoSEQ multiplex PCR; TCRdb's version includes in-frame clones alone and lacks a portion of them. The sample consists of about 45,000 clones, 90% to 95% of them appearing once. The source material was PBMCs, sampled 524 days after transplant. The receptors derive from a human patient who received an intestinal transplant, so some T cells may come from the graft donor.

The chain links TRBV18 to TRBJ2-7; D is perhaps TRBD1 or TRBD2 (5 bases each). This CDR3 region has 14 residues. The germline V and J ends were trimmed by 3 bases and 3 bases, with 12 bases remaining between them. Germline V gives CDR1 KGHSH, CDR2 LQKENI. This CDR3 is CASSPPVGVYEQYF. In DNA, the CDR3 is TGTGCCAGCTCACCCCCCGTGGGGGTCTACGAGCAGTACTTC.

This clone ranks as medium-sized. CDR3: CASSDWGGRGQPQHF. CDR3 in DNA: TGTGCCAGCAGTGACTGGGGGGGCCGCGGTCAGCCCCAGCATTTT. The chain links TRBV6-1 to TRBJ1-5; D perhaps matches TRBD1 (6 bases). With 3 bases removed from V and 6 bases from J, the gap between germline ends came to 15 bases. The CDR3 runs 15 residues. In germline, CDR1 is MNHNS, CDR2 SASEGT.

The gene calls are TRBV28 and TRBJ2-7, with TRBD2 matching 11 bases. The germline gives CDR1 MDHEN, CDR2 SYDVKM. The CDR3 is 15 amino acids. Unmatched junction bases numbered 4, after V lost 5 bases and J lost 1 base. The CDR3: CASSPGTSGSYEQYF. CDR3 bases: TGTGCCAGCAGTCCGGGGACTAGCGGTTCCTACGAGCAGTACTTC.

V usage is TRBV6-1 and J usage is TRBJ1-3; D unresolved. The germline V gene has CDR1 MNHNS and CDR2 SASEGT. The V end was cut by 6 bases, the J end by 2 bases, with 8 bases between. The CDR3 extends over 13 amino acids. DNA for the CDR3: TGTGCCAGCAGCGAGGAACCTGGAAACACCATATATTTT. Its protein product is CASSEEPGNTIYF.

The gene calls are TRBV29-1 and TRBJ1-3; 7 bases match TRBD1. The CDR3 has 15 residues. The germline CDR1 and CDR2 sequences are SQVTM and ANQGSEA. Trimming at V came to 7 bases and at J to 0 bases, leaving 9 bases not matched to a gene. Here the CDR3 reads CSAGDRTLSGNTIYF. CDR3 DNA sequence: TGCAGCGCAGGGGACAGAACCCTCTCTGGAAACACCATATATTTT.

This chain uses TRBV5-6 with TRBJ1-1; D unclear. V gave up 0 bases and J gave up 3 bases, with 6 bases separating them. Germline lookup yields CDR1 SGHDT and CDR2 YYEEEE. This CDR3 contains 13 residues. The DNA of the CDR3 is TGTGCCAGCAGCTTGGCAGGAGACACTGAAGCTTTCTTT. Its protein is CASSLAGDTEAFF.

The V gene is TRBV7-2, the J gene TRBJ1-2; a weak D match, TRBD1 (5 bases). Germline V gives CDR1 SGHTA, CDR2 FQGNSA. The CDR3 spans 16 residues. V was cut by 1 base and J by 0 bases, with 12 bases left in between. The CDR3 DNA reads TGTGCCAGCAGCTTAGAGCCCTCGACAGCTAACTATGGCTACACCTTC. This sequence encodes CASSLEPSTANYGYTF.

The chain recombines TRBV7-9 with TRBJ2-3, with 7 nucleotides matching TRBD2. This CDR3 is 14 amino acids long. With V trimmed by 4 bases and J by 2 bases, 3 bases remained unmatched. Germline CDR1 reads SEHNR; CDR2 reads FQNEAQ (reference sequence). CDR3 nucleotide sequence: TGTGCCAGCAGCTCAAGCGGGAACACAGATACGCAGTATTTT. It codes for CASSSSGNTDTQYF.

The sample holds a few counts of this clone. The chain employs TRBV4-1 and TRBJ2-3; D possibly corresponds to TRBD1 (6 bases). The CDR3 consists of 16 residues. The V and J ends lost 2 bases and 3 bases respectively, with 15 bases between them. CDR1 is MGHRA, CDR2 YSYEKL, per germline. The CDR3 DNA is TGCGCCAGCAGCCAACGCTGGGCAGGGGATACAGATACGCAGTATTTT. This sequence encodes CASSQRWAGDTDTQYF.

V and J are TRBV6-5 and TRBJ2-7; 11 nucleotides match TRBD1. This CDR3 comprises 16 residues. Trimming cost V 4 bases and J 0 bases; bases outside gene matches: 5. Germline V gene sequence: CDR1 MNHEY, CDR2 SVGAGI. CDR3 amino acids: CASSLTGTGGSYEQYF. The CDR3 coding sequence is TGTGCCAGCAGTTTAACCGGGACAGGGGGCTCCTACGAGCAGTACTTC.

The chain has TRBV4-1 and TRBJ2-7; no clear D. Trimming shortened V by 0 bases and J by 3 bases, and 6 bases separated the two germline ends. The germline V gene encodes CDR1 MGHRA and CDR2 YSYEKL. The CDR3 loop spans 13 amino acids. The CDR3, as DNA: TGCGCCAGCAGCCAAGAAGTAGGCTACGAGCAGTACTTC. Translating gives CASSQEVGYEQYF.

The chain is built from TRBV19 and TRBJ2-1; 10 bases map to TRBD2. The V segment lost 4 bases and the J segment 3 bases; nucleotides outside the gene matches: 3. The germline CDR1 and CDR2 sequences are LNHDA and SQIVND (reference sequence). The CDR3 loop spans 15 amino acids. This chain's CDR3 is CASSTTSGDYNEQFF. CDR3 sequence (DNA): TGTGCCAGTAGTACTACTAGCGGGGACTACAATGAGCAGTTCTTC.

The gene calls are TRBV7-9 and TRBJ1-4; 7 bases align to TRBD1. This CDR3 contains 17 residues. V lost 0 bases to trimming and J lost 7 bases; unmatched junction nucleotides: 11. Germline V CDR1 and CDR2: SEHNR, FQNEAQ (reference sequence). The DNA for the CDR3 is TGTGCCAGCAGCTTAGCGCTTAATGACAGGGCGGCTGAAAAACTGTTTTTT. This gives the protein CASSLALNDRAAEKLFF.

The CDR3 region is CASSEAWGAPSYEQYF. The DNA of the CDR3 is TGTGCCAGCAGTGAAGCCTGGGGGGCTCCCTCCTACGAGCAGTACTTC. The chain uses TRBV6-1 and TRBJ2-7; D may correspond to TRBD1 or TRBD2 (6 bases each). The germline gives CDR1 MNHNS, CDR2 SASEGT. V was shortened by 0 bases and J by 0 bases, with 12 bases between the two germline ends. This CDR3 spans 16 amino acids.

The rearrangement uses TRBV27 and TRBJ2-3; D gene unclear. The CDR3 has 14 residues. CDR1 MNHEY and CDR2 SMNVEV come from the germline V gene (reference sequence). V was cut by 3 bases and J by 0 bases, with 7 bases left in between. Here the CDR3 DNA reads TGTGCCAGCAGTTTGCGTACTAGCACAGATACGCAGTATTTT. Amino acids: CASSLRTSTDTQYF.

J is TRBJ2-6 and V is TRBV6-1; 7 bases align to TRBD1. Losses at the gene ends were 7 bases for V and 4 bases for J; bases not matched to a gene: 7. Germline values: CDR1 MNHNS, CDR2 SASEGT. This CDR3 comprises 15 residues. CDR3 sequence reads: CASNQDRAGANVLTF. The CDR3 DNA reads TGTGCCAGCAACCAAGACAGGGCCGGGGCCAACGTCCTGACTTTC.

Of note for this clone: Likely a read error: the CDR3 ends without its conserved phenylalanine or tryptophan. The chain links TRBV5-1 to TRBJ1-3; D call uncertain. The CDR3 loop spans 14 amino acids. V was trimmed by 5 bases and J by 0 bases, leaving 9 bases between them. CDR1 and CDR2 from the germline V gene are SGHRS and YFSETQ. The DNA for the CDR3 is TGCGCCAGCAGTCGCTTGGGCTCTGGAAACACCATATATTCT. Its translation is CASSRLGSGNTIYS.

The chain has TRBV15 and TRBJ2-5, with 8 bases identical to TRBD1. In germline, CDR1 is LNHNV, CDR2 YYDKDF (reference sequence). V shed 4 bases and J 3 bases; nucleotides not matched to a gene: 1. The CDR3 sequence is 13 residues long. The CDR3 here is CATSIQGEETQYF. CDR3 nucleotide sequence: TGTGCCACCAGCATACAGGGGGAAGAGACCCAGTACTTC.

The chain carries TRBV28 and TRBJ1-5; 7 bases align to TRBD1. V lost 5 bases to trimming and J lost 2 bases; unmatched junction nucleotides: 9. Germline V lookup: CDR1 MDHEN, CDR2 SYDVKM. The length of the CDR3 is 16 residues. CDR3 in DNA: TGTGCCAGCAGTCCAACGACAGGGAACGGCAATCAGCCCCAGCATTTT. This translates into CASSPTTGNGNQPQHF. Full variable domain (rest looked up from reference TRBV28 and TRBJ1-5): DVKVTQSSRYLVKRTGEKVFLECVQDMDHENMFWYRQDPGLGLRLIYFSYDVKMKEKGDIPEGYSVSREKKERFSLILESASTNQTSMYLCASSPTTGNGNQPQHFGDGTRLSIL.

The chain links TRBV6-9 to TRBJ2-7, with 9 bases matching TRBD1. Germline CDR1 is MNHGY and CDR2 is SVAAGI. The J segment lost 4 bases and the V segment lost 3 bases, leaving 1 base of the junction unmatched. This CDR3 has 13 residues. Here the CDR3 DNA reads TGTGCCAGCAGTTACGACAGGGGGTACGAGCAGTACTTC. Protein sequence: CASSYDRGYEQYF.

The gene calls are TRBV12-5 and TRBJ2-3, with D perhaps given as TRBD1 or TRBD2 (5 bases each). The V end was cut by 1 base, the J end by 6 bases, with 14 bases between. Germline V gives CDR1 LGHNT, CDR2 FRNRAP. The CDR3 is 15 residues long. The CDR3 protein is CASGLAHLGDDTQYF. CDR3 in DNA: TGTGCTAGTGGTTTGGCCCACCTCGGGGACGATACGCAGTATTTT.